Listed below are T cell receptor beta chains from one sample, sequenced in a study of cytomegalovirus exposure and HLA in healthy donors. Assay: immunoSEQ multiplex PCR; the TCRdb copy retains only in-frame clones and omits some. The repertoire holds 150,000 to 200,000 clones, with about four fifths as singletons. The material sequenced was PBMCs. Receptors originate from a man younger than 30 in good health and CMV-seropositive. Both conserved end residues are part of each CDR3. A D gene is named only where the DNA matches it firmly. The size entry is marked missing in some rows and otherwise reads once, few, many or a size class.

j_call: TRBJ2-5
clone_size: once
d_call: TRBD2
v_call: TRBV9
cdr3_aa: CASTPGLAGVVGETQYF
cdr3_nt: TGTGCCAGCACCCCGGGACTAGCGGGAGTTGTTGGAGAGACCCAGTACTTC

j_call: TRBJ2-2
clone_size: -
d_call: -
v_call: TRBV13
cdr3_aa: CASSSSTVVSTGELFF
cdr3_nt: TGTGCCAGCAGCTCGTCGACAGTCGTGTCTACCGGGGAGCTGTTTTTT

j_call: TRBJ2-1
clone_size: -
d_call: TRBD2
v_call: TRBV5-1
cdr3_aa: CASSPLAGEAYNEQFF
cdr3_nt: TGCGCCAGCAGCCCCCTAGCGGGAGAAGCCTACAATGAGCAGTTCTTC

j_call: TRBJ2-7
clone_size: -
d_call: -
v_call: TRBV7-3
cdr3_aa: CASSTIGGYEQYF
cdr3_nt: TGTGCCAGCTCCACGATAGGGGGCTACGAGCAGTACTTC

j_call: TRBJ2-7
clone_size: -
d_call: -
v_call: TRBV29-1
cdr3_aa: CSVESGFEQYF
cdr3_nt: TGCAGCGTTGAGTCAGGGTTCGAGCAGTACTTC

j_call: TRBJ2-1
clone_size: -
d_call: TRBD2
v_call: TRBV11-2
cdr3_aa: CASSLGLAGGANEQFF
cdr3_nt: TGTGCCAGCAGCTTAGGACTAGCGGGAGGGGCCAATGAGCAGTTCTTC

j_call: TRBJ2-3
clone_size: -
d_call: TRBD2
v_call: TRBV29-1
cdr3_aa: CSVVSGRVTDTQYF
cdr3_nt: TGCAGCGTGGTTAGCGGGAGGGTGACAGATACGCAGTATTTT

j_call: TRBJ2-1
clone_size: -
d_call: TRBD2
v_call: TRBV7-2
cdr3_aa: CASSLAGTSSYNEQFF
cdr3_nt: TGTGCCAGCAGCTTGGCCGGGACTAGCTCCTACAATGAGCAGTTCTTC

j_call: TRBJ2-7
clone_size: -
d_call: TRBD1
v_call: TRBV6-5
cdr3_aa: CASRIRGREYEQYF
cdr3_nt: TGTGCCAGCAGGATCAGGGGGCGCGAATACGAGCAGTACTTC

j_call: TRBJ2-2
clone_size: few
d_call: TRBD2
v_call: TRBV27
cdr3_aa: CASSFRARTSLQRFF
cdr3_nt: TGTGCCAGCAGTTTCAGGGCGAGGACTAGCCTCCAAAGGTTTTTT

j_call: TRBJ2-2
clone_size: -
d_call: -
v_call: TRBV4-1
cdr3_aa: CASSPFTGELFF
cdr3_nt: TGCGCCAGCAGCCCCTTCACCGGGGAGCTGTTTTTT

j_call: TRBJ2-1
clone_size: -
d_call: -
v_call: TRBV4-1
cdr3_aa: CASSLRLDNEQFF
cdr3_nt: TGCGCCAGCAGCCTTAGACTAGACAATGAGCAGTTCTTC

j_call: TRBJ2-1
clone_size: -
d_call: TRBD2
v_call: TRBV9
cdr3_aa: CASSSGGAGGIYNEQFF
cdr3_nt: TGTGCCAGCAGCTCCGGTGGAGCGGGGGGGATATACAATGAGCAGTTCTTC

j_call: TRBJ2-7
clone_size: -
d_call: -
v_call: TRBV7-9
cdr3_aa: CASSSRDEQYF
cdr3_nt: TGTGCCAGCAGCTCCCGGGACGAGCAGTACTTC

j_call: TRBJ2-1
clone_size: -
d_call: TRBD2
v_call: TRBV5-1
cdr3_aa: CASRPTSGRGNEQFF
cdr3_nt: TGCGCCAGCAGACCTACTAGCGGGAGAGGGAATGAGCAGTTCTTC

j_call: TRBJ2-7
clone_size: -
d_call: -
v_call: TRBV4-2
cdr3_aa: CASSQTGRKGNYEQYF
cdr3_nt: TGTGCCAGCAGCCAGACAGGACGGAAGGGAAACTACGAGCAGTACTTC

j_call: TRBJ2-7
clone_size: -
d_call: -
v_call: TRBV2
cdr3_aa: CASSQATRKEQYF
cdr3_nt: TGTGCCAGCAGTCAGGCGACACGTAAGGAGCAGTACTTC

j_call: TRBJ2-7
clone_size: -
d_call: -
v_call: TRBV30
cdr3_aa: CAWDDDRNEQYF
cdr3_nt: TGTGCCTGGGATGACGACAGGAACGAGCAGTACTTC

j_call: TRBJ2-7
clone_size: -
d_call: -
v_call: TRBV21-1
cdr3_aa: CASSPTGAPGARSYEQYF
cdr3_nt: TGTGCCAGCAGCCCGACAGGGGCCCCTGGCGCGCGCTCCTACGAGCAGTACTTC

j_call: TRBJ2-5
clone_size: -
d_call: -
v_call: TRBV6-5
cdr3_aa: CASRGALETQYF
cdr3_nt: TGTGCCAGCAGGGGGGCTCTAGAGACCCAGTACTTC

j_call: TRBJ2-5
clone_size: -
d_call: TRBD2
v_call: TRBV28
cdr3_aa: CASSLRSSGSETQYF
cdr3_nt: TGTGCCAGCAGTTTACGATCCAGCGGGAGTGAGACCCAGTACTTC

j_call: TRBJ1-4
clone_size: -
d_call: TRBD1
v_call: TRBV28
cdr3_aa: CASRGTGAGEKLFF
cdr3_nt: TGTGCCAGCAGGGGTACAGGGGCAGGTGAAAAACTGTTTTTT

j_call: TRBJ2-2
clone_size: -
d_call: TRBD2
v_call: TRBV5-1
cdr3_aa: CASSLVIAGADGELFF
cdr3_nt: TGCGCCAGCAGCTTGGTAATAGCGGGAGCCGACGGGGAGCTGTTTTTT

j_call: TRBJ2-7
clone_size: -
d_call: TRBD1
v_call: TRBV18
cdr3_aa: CASSPRQGPYEQYF
cdr3_nt: TGTGCCAGCTCACCGAGACAGGGGCCCTACGAGCAGTACTTC

j_call: TRBJ2-7
clone_size: -
d_call: -
v_call: TRBV6-4
cdr3_aa: CASSARGGGNRPYEQYF
cdr3_nt: TGTGCCAGCAGTGCGCGTGGGGGGGGCAATCGCCCCTACGAGCAGTACTTC

j_call: TRBJ1-4
clone_size: -
d_call: -
v_call: TRBV2
cdr3_aa: CASSEVGGGNNEKLFF
cdr3_nt: TGTGCCAGCAGTGAAGTGGGAGGGGGAAATAATGAAAAACTGTTTTTT

j_call: TRBJ1-5
clone_size: -
d_call: -
v_call: TRBV30
cdr3_aa: CAWGGQGGIQPQHF
cdr3_nt: TGTGCCTGGGGAGGGCAGGGTGGAATTCAGCCCCAGCATTTT

j_call: TRBJ2-1
clone_size: -
d_call: -
v_call: TRBV6-1
cdr3_aa: CASSGRDSYNEQFF
cdr3_nt: TGTGCCAGCAGTGGCCGGGACTCCTACAATGAGCAGTTCTTC

j_call: TRBJ2-3
clone_size: -
d_call: -
v_call: TRBV7-2
cdr3_aa: CASSYPTTSTDTQYF
cdr3_nt: TGTGCCAGCAGCTACCCCACGACTAGCACAGATACGCAGTATTTT

j_call: TRBJ2-1
clone_size: -
d_call: TRBD2
v_call: TRBV29-1
cdr3_aa: CSGTSGVHNERSYNEQFF
cdr3_nt: TGCAGCGGTACTAGCGGGGTCCACAACGAGCGCTCCTACAATGAGCAGTTCTTC

j_call: TRBJ1-2
clone_size: -
d_call: TRBD1
v_call: TRBV6-4
cdr3_aa: CASSDGTGRHGYTF
cdr3_nt: TGTGCCAGCAGTGACGGGACAGGGAGACATGGCTACACCTTC

j_call: TRBJ2-1
clone_size: -
d_call: -
v_call: TRBV7-3
cdr3_aa: CASRRVQGGVRGEQFF
cdr3_nt: TGTGCCAGCAGGAGAGTACAGGGAGGGGTTCGTGGTGAGCAGTTCTTC

j_call: TRBJ2-7
clone_size: -
d_call: TRBD2
v_call: TRBV9
cdr3_aa: CASSVDPGRDEQYF
cdr3_nt: TGTGCCAGCAGCGTAGATCCAGGGAGGGACGAGCAGTACTTC

j_call: TRBJ1-5
clone_size: -
d_call: -
v_call: TRBV7-2
cdr3_aa: CASSLAGFGRVNQPQHF
cdr3_nt: TGTGCCAGCAGCTTAGCTGGGTTCGGCAGGGTTAATCAGCCCCAGCATTTT

j_call: TRBJ2-3
clone_size: -
d_call: -
v_call: TRBV28
cdr3_aa: CATRGASTDTQYF
cdr3_nt: TGTGCCACACGTGGGGCGAGCACAGATACGCAGTATTTT

j_call: TRBJ2-5
clone_size: -
d_call: -
v_call: TRBV30
cdr3_aa: CAWSPTGWGETQYF
cdr3_nt: TGTGCCTGGAGCCCCACGGGGTGGGGAGAGACCCAGTACTTC

j_call: TRBJ1-2
clone_size: -
d_call: TRBD1
v_call: TRBV27
cdr3_aa: CASSLSPQGAHYGYTF
cdr3_nt: TGTGCCAGCAGTTTATCACCACAGGGGGCTCACTATGGCTACACCTTC

j_call: TRBJ1-1
clone_size: -
d_call: TRBD1
v_call: TRBV27
cdr3_aa: CASSFHTEQGWTEAFF
cdr3_nt: TGTGCCAGCAGTTTTCATACCGAACAGGGGTGGACTGAAGCTTTCTTT

j_call: TRBJ1-1
clone_size: -
d_call: -
v_call: TRBV4-1
cdr3_aa: CASSQGPGGVTEAFF
cdr3_nt: TGCGCCAGCAGCCAAGGGCCGGGGGGAGTCACTGAAGCTTTCTTT

j_call: TRBJ2-2
clone_size: -
d_call: TRBD1
v_call: TRBV19
cdr3_aa: CASSGTGGTGELFF
cdr3_nt: TGTGCCAGTAGCGGGACAGGGGGCACCGGGGAGCTGTTTTTT

j_call: TRBJ2-1
clone_size: -
d_call: TRBD2
v_call: TRBV27
cdr3_aa: CASSPGLAGGRNEQFF
cdr3_nt: TGTGCCAGCAGTCCGGGACTAGCGGGAGGTCGGAATGAGCAGTTCTTC

j_call: TRBJ2-1
clone_size: -
d_call: -
v_call: TRBV7-3
cdr3_aa: CASSPGPNNEQFF
cdr3_nt: TGTGCCAGCAGCCCAGGGCCGAATAATGAGCAGTTCTTC

j_call: TRBJ2-5
clone_size: -
d_call: -
v_call: TRBV27
cdr3_aa: CASSRNSGIIQETQYF
cdr3_nt: TGTGCCAGCAGTCGAAATAGCGGTATAATCCAAGAGACCCAGTACTTC

j_call: TRBJ1-2
clone_size: -
d_call: -
v_call: TRBV28
cdr3_aa: CASTRGGYGYTF
cdr3_nt: TGTGCCAGCACCCGGGGGGGCTATGGCTACACCTTC

j_call: TRBJ1-2
clone_size: -
d_call: TRBD1
v_call: TRBV19
cdr3_aa: CASSTGTGYGYTF
cdr3_nt: TGTGCCAGTAGTACGGGGACAGGCTATGGCTACACCTTC

j_call: TRBJ2-7
clone_size: -
d_call: TRBD2
v_call: TRBV19
cdr3_aa: CASSAGLAGVYEQYF
cdr3_nt: TGTGCCAGTAGCGCCGGACTAGCGGGAGTTTACGAGCAGTACTTC

j_call: TRBJ2-5
clone_size: -
d_call: -
v_call: TRBV19
cdr3_aa: CASSGLLPQETQYF
cdr3_nt: TGTGCCAGTAGCGGACTACTCCCTCAAGAGACCCAGTACTTC

j_call: TRBJ2-7
clone_size: once
d_call: TRBD1
v_call: TRBV10-3
cdr3_aa: CAISSDRVMFYEQYF
cdr3_nt: TGTGCCATCAGTTCGGACAGGGTAATGTTTTACGAGCAGTACTTC

j_call: TRBJ1-5
clone_size: -
d_call: -
v_call: TRBV19
cdr3_aa: CASSSGYQPQHF
cdr3_nt: TGTGCCAGTAGTTCGGGATATCAGCCCCAGCATTTT

j_call: TRBJ1-5
clone_size: -
d_call: -
v_call: TRBV5-1
cdr3_aa: CASSVHYSNQPQHF
cdr3_nt: TGCGCCAGCAGCGTTCACTATAGCAATCAGCCCCAGCATTTT

j_call: TRBJ2-1
clone_size: -
d_call: -
v_call: TRBV28
cdr3_aa: CASSLLAGEEFF
cdr3_nt: TGTGCCAGCAGTTTATTGGCCGGGGAGGAGTTCTTC

j_call: TRBJ2-3
clone_size: -
d_call: -
v_call: TRBV29-1
cdr3_aa: CSVEFRRESADTQYF
cdr3_nt: TGCAGCGTTGAATTTCGTCGGGAGTCGGCGGATACGCAGTATTTT

j_call: TRBJ1-4
clone_size: -
d_call: -
v_call: TRBV28
cdr3_aa: CASSLYGRREKLFF
cdr3_nt: TGTGCCAGCAGTTTATACGGGCGGAGGGAAAAACTGTTTTTT

j_call: TRBJ1-2
clone_size: -
d_call: -
v_call: TRBV29-1
cdr3_aa: CSVEGAASEGYTF
cdr3_nt: TGCAGCGTTGAAGGCGCGGCATCCGAGGGCTACACCTTC

j_call: TRBJ1-1
clone_size: -
d_call: -
v_call: TRBV9
cdr3_aa: CASSVKGLDTEAFF
cdr3_nt: TGTGCCAGCAGCGTAAAGGGGTTGGATACTGAAGCTTTCTTT